A selection of T cell receptor beta chains follows, all from one sample in a study of T cells in tumors after PD-1 blockade. Sequencing used immunoSEQ multiplex PCR; TCRdb keeps in-frame clones, though not all of them. The repertoire includes about 33,000 clones, about 77% of them detected once, and roughly 39% sits in the top ten. The specimen comprised PBMCs, sampled before anti-PD-1 treatment. The receptors were gathered from a human donor with basal cell carcinoma. Both conserved end residues are part of each CDR3. Fields, in order: J gene, clone size, D gene, V gene, CDR3 DNA, CDR3 protein. The D gene is left open where the match is weak. Some rows mark clone size as missing; the rest say once, few, many or name a class of expanded clone.

>TRBJ2-5|few|.|TRBV6-4
TGTGCCAGCAGGGCAATGGGGGTGTGGGTGAGAGGAGAGACCCAGTACTTC
CASRAMGVWVRGETQYF
>TRBJ2-3|many|.|TRBV5-4
TGTGCCAGCAGCCTTCCGGTGGGGAGAGATACGCAGTATTTT
CASSLPVGRDTQYF
>TRBJ2-6|.|.|TRBV24-1
TGTGCCACCAGTAGGGACGCTGGGGCCAACGTCCTGACTTTC
CATSRDAGANVLTF
>TRBJ2-3|.|.|TRBV29-1
TGCAGCGTTGAAGATCTCGCCACGCAGTATTTT
CSVEDLATQYF
>TRBJ2-7|once|TRBD2|TRBV5-1
TGCGCCAGCAGCTTGTCCGGGACTAACCACTACGAGCAGTACTTC
CASSLSGTNHYEQYF
>TRBJ2-3|.|TRBD2|TRBV4-1
TGCGCCAGCAGCCCCCTAGCGGTGGGTACAGATACGCAGTATTTT
CASSPLAVGTDTQYF
>TRBJ2-7|.|TRBD2|TRBV29-1
TGCAGCGTTGAAGACGGACTAGTCTACGAGCAGTACTTC
CSVEDGLVYEQYF
>TRBJ2-3|.|TRBD2|TRBV27
TGTGCCAGCAGTCCTAGAGGACTAGCTTTGATTGCAGATACGCAGTATTTT
CASSPRGLALIADTQYF
>TRBJ2-3|.|.|TRBV18
TGTGCCAGCAGATGGGGACCAAGCACAGATACGCAGTATTTT
CASRWGPSTDTQYF
>TRBJ1-2|few|.|TRBV7-3
TGTGCCAGCAGCCTGGTACATGGCTCGCCGGCTCGTGGCTACACCTTC
CASSLVHGSPARGYTF
>TRBJ2-2|.|.|TRBV19
TGTGCCAGTAGTTCCCCCTTCGGGGGGGGGACAGAGGAGATTAACACCGGGGAGCTGTTTTTT
CASSSPFGGGTEEINTGELFF
>TRBJ1-6|few|.|TRBV10-2
TGCGCCAGCAGTGAGGGGGCCAGGGCACCCCTCCACTTT
CASSEGARAPLHF
>TRBJ1-4|.|.|TRBV4-2
TGTGCCAGCAGCCAAGATGAGGGCAGCGGTAAACTGTTTTTT
CASSQDEGSGKLFF
>TRBJ1-1|.|.|TRBV5-1
TGCGCCAGCAGCCTGCTAGGGACGGTGAACACTGAAGCTTTCTTT
CASSLLGTVNTEAFF
>TRBJ2-1|few|TRBD2|TRBV7-8
TGTGCCAGCAGCTCCTTGGGCGGGAGCTTATGGGAGCAGTTCTTC
CASSSLGGSLWEQFF